One and the same sample provided the 10 T cell receptor beta chains below, sequenced in a study of blood T cell repertoires in COVID-19. Some clones are missing from TCRdb's copy, which holds only in-frame ones; the method was immunoSEQ multiplex PCR. This table holds fewer than 300,000 clones, 85% found once. The material sequenced was peripheral blood. Every receptor here comes from a human donor in a cohort sampled during active COVID-19.

The chain has TRBV7-9 and TRBJ1-2; D is uncertain. The germline V and J ends were trimmed by 11 bases and 8 bases, with 21 bases remaining between them. This CDR3 spans 13 amino acids. From germline, CDR1 is SEHNR and CDR2 FQNEAQ (reference sequence). CDR3 amino acids: CADWEGSPYGYTF. The CDR3 DNA reads TGTGCCGATTGGGAGGGCTCCCCGTACGGCTACACCTTC.

This clone was seen more than once but under ten times. The chain uses TRBV6-2 or TRBV6-3 and TRBJ2-7; 14 bases are a match to TRBD2. CDR3 length: 17 residues. V lost 0 bases to trimming and J lost 5 bases; unmatched junction nucleotides: 6. Germline CDR1 reads MNHEY; CDR2 reads SVGEGT. CDR3 coding DNA: TGTGCCAGCAGTTACTCGGGGACTAGCGGGAGTAGGAACGAGCAGTACTTC. This codes for CASSYSGTSGSRNEQYF.

The rearrangement links TRBV7-2 to TRBJ2-7; TRBD2 aligns across 16 bases. CDR3 length equals 17 residues. Germline trimming cut 3 bases from V and 7 bases from J; bases unmatched to any gene: 9. Germline lookup yields CDR1 SGHTA and CDR2 FQGNSA. DNA for the CDR3: TGTGCCAGCAGCTTCCCGGGACTAGCGGGAGGGCAGGGGGAGCAGTACTTC. Protein product: CASSFPGLAGGQGEQYF.

This clone was detected only a few times. The chain is built from TRBV9 and TRBJ1-5; D remains unclear. CDR3 length: 17 amino acids. Deletions cut 0 bases from V and 2 bases from J, with 15 bases between. Germline V gives CDR1 SGDLS, CDR2 YYNGEE. In nucleotides, the CDR3 is TGTGCCAGCAGCGTAGTGGACTTTGGGGAGGGCAATCAGCCCCAGCATTTT. It translates to CASSVVDFGEGNQPQHF.

The chain carries TRBV11-1 and TRBJ2-5, with TRBD2 matching over 13 bases. This CDR3 has 16 amino acids. The germline V gene encodes CDR1 SGHAT and CDR2 FQDESV (reference sequence). V gave up 1 base and J gave up 2 bases; unmatched junction bases: 1. The CDR3 sequence is CASSLGTSGSQETQYF. Written as DNA, the CDR3 is TGTGCCAGCAGCTTAGGGACTAGCGGGAGTCAAGAGACCCAGTACTTC.

The chain couples TRBV5-8 to TRBJ2-1, with 9 bases fitting TRBD1. There are 15 residues in the CDR3. CDR1 is SGHTS, CDR2 YDEGEE, per germline. V was clipped by 2 bases and J by 8 bases; unmatched bases: 8. The CDR3 sequence: CASSLRGTGTYEQFF. The CDR3 coding sequence is TGTGCCAGCAGCTTACGCGGGACAGGGACCTATGAGCAGTTCTTC. Using reference TRBV5-8 and TRBJ2-1 for the parts outside the CDR3, the full variable domain is EAGVTQSPTHLIKTRGQQATLRCSPISGHTSVYWYQQALGLGLQFLLWYDEGEERNRGNFPPRFSGRQFPNYSSELNVNALELEDSALYLCASSLRGTGTYEQFFGPGTRLTVL.

This clone came up once. CDR3 sequence: CASSQVEGQGAYGYTF. The CDR3 DNA reads TGTGCCAGCAGCCAAGTGGAGGGACAGGGGGCCTATGGCTACACCTTC. V usage is TRBV4-2 and J usage is TRBJ1-2; 12 bases match TRBD1. Germline CDR1 and CDR2: LGHNA and YNFKEQ. The CDR3 contains 16 residues. Trimming cost V 1 base and J 4 bases; bases outside gene matches: 4.

This clone was observed a single time. The CDR3 coding sequence is TGTGCCAGCAGCCCGACAGGGGCCAAAAACATTCAGTACTTC. It translates to CASSPTGAKNIQYF. The chain employs TRBV3-1 (or the pseudogene TRBV3-2) and TRBJ2-4; 7 bases align to TRBD1. The germline CDR1 and CDR2 sequences are LGHDT and YNNKEL (reference sequence). V shed 4 bases, J shed 1 base, and the junction held 1 base outside the gene matches. This CDR3 has 14 amino acids.

The sample holds one count of this clone. The CDR3 is CASSPETVSYEQYF. The DNA of the CDR3 is TGTGCCAGCAGCCCCGAAACGGTCTCCTACGAGCAGTACTTC. The genes are TRBV9 and TRBJ2-7; D is unclear. The CDR3 consists of 14 residues. Germline loops: CDR1 SGDLS, CDR2 YYNGEE. V shed 4 bases and J shed 0 bases, with 11 bases lying between them.

Remarks on this clone: Other nucleotide sequences in the sample specify the same CDR3. The chain couples TRBV28 to TRBJ1-3; weak D call: TRBD1 (5 bases). The V end was cut by 5 bases, the J end by 0 bases, with 8 bases between. The CDR3 length is 14 residues. The germline gives CDR1 MDHEN, CDR2 SYDVKM. CDR3 loop: CASSPGGSGNTIYF. The DNA for the CDR3 is TGTGCCAGCAGTCCCGGGGGCTCTGGAAACACCATATATTTT.